These 7 T cell receptor beta chains came from one sample sequenced in a study of Tregs in tolerant kidney transplant recipients (dated by TCRdb to the late 2010s). The method was the immunoSEQ multiplex PCR assay. As stored in TCRdb, this immuneACCESS dataset retains in-frame rearrangements with V and J assigned. A fraction of the clones does not appear; measured against another copy, unresolved V genes explain less than half of the discrepancy, and the remainder lacks a known reason. The sample data list 200,000 to 300,000 clones, and roughly four fifths of these were observed just once. The ten top clones hold around 0.61% of the sample. Input material: CD4+ T cells from blood. All receptors derive from a human donor in good health.

Turning to this clone: The junction departs from the called germline gene at one end, perhaps through a read error. V and J are TRBV20-1 and TRBJ1-1, with unresolved D. Looked up from germline, CDR1 is DFQATT and CDR2 is SNEGSKA (reference sequence). The CDR3 extends over 11 amino acids. CDR3 nucleotides: TGCAGTGCCTCGAGTCTCGTACAACGGCCCTTT. This translates into CSASSLVQRPF.

This clone was found once. The chain couples TRBV19 to TRBJ1-1; D gene ambiguous. The germline gives CDR1 LNHDA, CDR2 SQIVND (reference sequence). V was trimmed by 7 bases and J by 3 bases, leaving 12 bases between them. The CDR3 has 13 amino acids. In DNA, the CDR3 is TGTGCCAGTACGCGAGAGGTATACACTGAAGCTTTCTTT. It encodes CASTREVYTEAFF.

This sequence joins TRBV9 and TRBJ2-1, with TRBD2 identical over 11 bases. Germline V gene sequence: CDR1 SGDLS, CDR2 YYNGEE. V lost 3 bases to trimming and J lost 2 bases; unmatched junction nucleotides: 10. The CDR3 is 18 residues long. CDR3 nucleotide sequence: TGTGCCAGCAGCGCGACTAGCGGGACGCGCTTGACCTACAATGAGCAGTTCTTC. Protein product: CASSATSGTRLTYNEQFF.

Of note for this clone: Other DNA sequences in this specimen translate into the identical CDR3. The chain carries TRBV6-5 and TRBJ2-5, with D uncertain. V was trimmed by 0 bases and J by 2 bases, leaving 4 bases between them. The CDR3 spans 13 residues. CDR1 is MNHEY, CDR2 SVGAGI, per germline. The CDR3 sequence is CASSYSRQETQYF. CDR3 nucleotide sequence: TGTGCCAGCAGTTACTCCCGTCAAGAGACCCAGTACTTC.

The J gene is TRBJ1-3, the V gene TRBV4-1; 7 nucleotides line up with TRBD1. V was clipped by 4 bases and J by 4 bases; unmatched bases: 10. There are 16 residues in the CDR3. Germline V gives CDR1 MGHRA, CDR2 YSYEKL. CDR3 in amino acids: CASSLGQEDGGNTIYF. The DNA of the CDR3 is TGCGCCAGCAGCCTTGGACAGGAGGATGGCGGAAACACCATATATTTT.

With respect to this clone: The same CDR3 can be traced to other DNA sequences in this sample. The genes are TRBV7-8 and TRBJ2-5; D ambiguous. V lost 8 bases and J lost 4, with 8 bases in between. Germline loops: CDR1 SGHVS, CDR2 FQNEAQ. This CDR3 spans 11 amino acids. CDR3 nucleotides: TGTGCCAGCTCCCCTGGAGAGACCCAGTACTTC. This sequence encodes CASSPGETQYF.

The rearrangement uses TRBV7-2 and TRBJ2-7, with TRBD2 matching over 8 bases. The V gene's germline CDR1 is SGHTA and CDR2 FQGNSA. Unmatched junction bases numbered 4, after V lost 2 bases and J lost 1 base. The CDR3 length is 15 residues. In DNA form, the CDR3 reads TGTGCCAGCAGCTTAAGCAGCGGGAGATCCTACGAGCAGTACTTC. Protein sequence: CASSLSSGRSYEQYF.